This entry lists 18 T cell receptor beta chains sequenced from one sample in a study of PD-1 blockade in mismatch repair-deficient tumors. TCRdb's copy holds only in-frame clones and misses some; the assay was immunoSEQ multiplex PCR. The sample carries tens of thousands of clones, more than 65% recorded once. The sequenced sample was peripheral blood, obtained 12 weeks after starting pembrolizumab. The receptors originated from an adult with mismatch repair-deficient cancer.

This chain joins TRBV30 and TRBJ2-3; 8 bases agree with TRBD2. The junction had 4 bases not matched to a gene; V was cut back by 2 bases and J by 0 bases. CDR1 is GTSNPN and CDR2 is SVGIG in the germline V gene (reference sequence). The CDR3 runs to 15 residues. The CDR3 nucleotides are TGTGCCTGGAGTCGGGGGGGTACTAGCACAGATACGCAGTATTTT. This codes for CAWSRGGTSTDTQYF.

The chain employs TRBV13 and TRBJ2-1, with D possibly called TRBD1 or TRBD2 (5 bases each). The germline gives CDR1 PRHDT, CDR2 FYEKMQ (reference sequence). Deletions cut 3 bases from V and 2 bases from J, with 8 bases between. The CDR3 spans 14 residues. The CDR3 DNA reads TGTGCCAGCAGCTTGAGGGGCGCCTACAATGAGCAGTTCTTC. This codes for CASSLRGAYNEQFF.

This sequence joins TRBV11-2 and TRBJ2-5; 9 bases are shared with TRBD1. The V gene end was trimmed by 4 bases and the J gene end by 4 bases; junction bases not matched to a gene: 7. Germline V gene lookup returns CDR1 SGHAT and CDR2 FQNNGV. CDR3 length: 15 amino acids. This CDR3 reads CASSSIWTGVETQYF. The CDR3 DNA follows: TGTGCCAGCAGCTCCATATGGACAGGGGTAGAGACCCAGTACTTC.

The chain links TRBV6-1 to TRBJ1-4, with D tentatively TRBD1 (6 bases). CDR3 length: 13 amino acids. CDR1 and CDR2 (germline): MNHNS, SASEGT. The V and J ends lost 8 bases and 4 bases respectively, with 11 bases between them. In nucleotides, the CDR3 is TGTGCCAGCCTGAGACAGGTTAATGAAAAACTGTTTTTT. This codes for CASLRQVNEKLFF.

CDR3 residues: CASSLEMNTEAFF. CDR3 sequence (DNA): TGTGCCAGCAGTCTAGAAATGAACACTGAAGCTTTCTTT. The gene calls are TRBV6-1 and TRBJ1-1, with D hard to call. The CDR3 runs to 13 residues. Germline V gene lookup returns CDR1 MNHNS and CDR2 SASEGT. The V end lost 5 bases, the J end lost 0 bases, and 7 bases lay between the germline ends.

V and J are TRBV5-6 and TRBJ1-5; maybe TRBD1 (6 bases). Germline V gene data show CDR1 as SGHDT and CDR2 as YYEEEE. Deletions cut 5 bases from V and 1 base from J, with 10 bases between. CDR3 size: 14 residues. As DNA, the CDR3 is TGTGCCAGCAGTCGACAGGCAAGCAATCAGCCCCAGCATTTT. Protein: CASSRQASNQPQHF.

In regard to this clone: Mismatch with germline at one junction end may stem from a read error. CDR3 protein: CASRLSPRANTYEQYF. CDR3 nucleotide sequence: TGTGCCAGCAGGTTATCCCCGCGGGCAAATACCTACGAGCAGTACTTC. The genes are TRBV27 and TRBJ2-7, with D perhaps matching TRBD2 (5 bases). CDR3 length equals 16 residues. The V gene's germline CDR1 is MNHEY and CDR2 SMNVEV (reference sequence).

The rearrangement joins TRBV7-9 to TRBJ2-3; D unclear. Germline CDR1 SEHNR, CDR2 FQNEAQ (reference sequence). V lost 4 bases and J lost 2, with 4 bases in between. The CDR3 runs 12 residues. For the CDR3, the DNA is TGTGCCAGCAGCTCTACCACAGATACGCAGTATTTT. Protein product: CASSSTTDTQYF.

The chain joins TRBV12-5 to TRBJ1-1; no clear D. From germline, CDR1 is LGHNT and CDR2 FRNRAP. The CDR3 is 13 amino acids. V was shortened by 0 bases and J by 3 bases, with 5 bases between the two germline ends. The CDR3, as DNA: TGTGCTAGTGGTTTGGTTGCCCACACTGAAGCTTTCTTT. This sequence encodes CASGLVAHTEAFF.

The V and J genes are TRBV11-2 and TRBJ2-1; TRBD2 is a possible D gene (6 bases). Germline lookup yields CDR1 SGHAT and CDR2 FQNNGV. This CDR3 has 16 residues. V dropped 5 bases and J dropped 10 bases, with 24 bases sitting between them. CDR3 sequence reads: CASSVPWRGGSWEQFF. CDR3 sequence (DNA): TGTGCCAGCAGCGTACCCTGGCGGGGCGGATCGTGGGAGCAGTTCTTC.

Only a few counts were recorded for this clone. Other DNA sequences in the same sample also yield this CDR3. This chain joins TRBV4-2 and TRBJ1-5; 8 nucleotides line up with TRBD1. The CDR3 runs 18 residues. J gave up 4 bases and V 0 bases, and 11 bases lay outside the gene matches. Germline V gene lookup returns CDR1 LGHNA and CDR2 YNFKEQ. CDR3 bases: TGTGCCAGCAGCCAAGAAACGGCAGGGGGCATGAGGAATCAGCCCCAGCATTTT. This encodes CASSQETAGGMRNQPQHF.

V usage is TRBV21-1 and J usage is TRBJ2-1. TRBV21-1 is tagged as a pseudogene. The CDR3 is 15 amino acids. The CDR3 DNA follows: TGTGCCAGCAGCCGGGCCGGAAGCTCCTACAATGAGCAGTTCTTC. Its translation is CASSRAGSSYNEQFF.

The chain employs TRBV7-9 and TRBJ2-1; weak D call: TRBD2 (6 bases). V dropped 0 bases and J dropped 15 bases, with 15 bases sitting between them. CDR1 and CDR2 from the germline V gene are SEHNR and FQNEAQ (reference sequence). This CDR3 is built from 13 residues. This CDR3 reads CASSLAARDSLFF. DNA for the CDR3: TGTGCCAGCAGCTTAGCGGCCCGGGACTCTTTGTTCTTC.

The count of this clone is one. The rearrangement uses TRBV2 and TRBJ2-1; 8 bases map to TRBD1. Germline lookup yields CDR1 SNHLY and CDR2 FYNNEI. The CDR3 sequence is 17 residues long. Losses at the gene ends were 2 bases for V and 3 bases for J; bases not matched to a gene: 9. CDR3 in amino acids: CASSEYSGGALYNEQFF. The CDR3 bases are TGTGCCAGCAGTGAATATTCAGGGGGCGCCCTCTACAATGAGCAGTTCTTC.

Here the CDR3 DNA reads TGTGCCAGCAGTTACTCGATAGCGGGAGACACTGAAGCTTTCTTT. This gives the protein CASSYSIAGDTEAFF. This chain links TRBV6-5 with TRBJ1-1; D is undetermined. The germline CDR1 and CDR2 sequences are MNHEY and SVGAGI. V gave up 0 bases and J gave up 3 bases, with 11 bases separating them. The CDR3 runs 15 residues.

This clone was found once. The rearrangement links TRBV11-1 to TRBJ2-1, with D perhaps matching TRBD2 (6 bases). From germline, CDR1 is SGHAT and CDR2 FQDESV (reference sequence). The CDR3 runs to 16 residues. The ends were cut back, 1 base at V and 3 bases at J, with 13 bases in the middle. DNA of the CDR3: TGTGCCAGCAGCTTAGGGGTAGGCGGGAACTACAATGAGCAGTTCTTC. This codes for CASSLGVGGNYNEQFF.

The gene calls are TRBV9 and TRBJ2-1; D call uncertain. V was cut by 0 bases and J by 0 bases, with 7 bases left in between. In germline, CDR1 is SGDLS, CDR2 YYNGEE. The CDR3 runs to 15 residues. The CDR3 loop is CASSVEWSSYNEQFF. CDR3 DNA sequence: TGTGCCAGCAGCGTAGAGTGGAGCTCCTACAATGAGCAGTTCTTC.

This chain links TRBV9 with TRBJ1-4; the match to TRBD1 covers 11 bases. J gave up 8 bases and V 4 bases, and 7 bases lay outside the gene matches. Per germline, CDR1 SGDLS and CDR2 YYNGEE. The CDR3 extends over 15 amino acids. The CDR3, as DNA: TGTGCCAGCAGCCTTCCGGGACAGGGGGGCGAAAAACTGTTTTTT. As protein: CASSLPGQGGEKLFF.